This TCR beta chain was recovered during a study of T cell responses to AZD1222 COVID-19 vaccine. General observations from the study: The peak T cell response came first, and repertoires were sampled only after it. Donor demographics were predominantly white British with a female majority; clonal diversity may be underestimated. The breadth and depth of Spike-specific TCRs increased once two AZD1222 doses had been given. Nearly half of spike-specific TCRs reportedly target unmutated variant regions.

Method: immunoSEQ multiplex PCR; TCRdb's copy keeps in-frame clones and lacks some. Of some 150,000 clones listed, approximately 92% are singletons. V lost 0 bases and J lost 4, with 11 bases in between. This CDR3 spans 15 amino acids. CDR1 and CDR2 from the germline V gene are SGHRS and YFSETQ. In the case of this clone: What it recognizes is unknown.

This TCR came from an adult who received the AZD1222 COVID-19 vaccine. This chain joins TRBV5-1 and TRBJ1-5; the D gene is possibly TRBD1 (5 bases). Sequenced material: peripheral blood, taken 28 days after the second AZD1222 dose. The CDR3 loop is CASSLAGRENQPQHF. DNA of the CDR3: TGCGCCAGCAGCTTGGCCGGCAGGGAGAATCAGCCCCAGCATTTT.